The present TCR beta chain was sequenced within a study of low-dose radiotherapy and immunotherapy resistance in tumors. About the study: Aspirin was administered orally at 300 mg daily for four cycles, commencing on cycle 1 day 1.

The junction had 8 bases not matched to a gene; V was cut back by 5 bases and J by 6 bases. The CDR3 totals 15 residues. First-strand cDNA used TRAV- and TRBV-specific primers, covering alpha and beta chains. TCR amplification ran 20 PCR cycles using constant-region and V-primer adapter primers. From the reads, TCRdb called clonotypes with MiXCR, one entry per CDR3 protein. The sample gives about 11,000 distinct CDR3 sequences, 40% to 65% of which show up once; over 7% is in the top ten. The genes are TRBV12-3 or TRBV12-4 and TRBJ2-1; 9 bases are shared with TRBD1. This TCR derives from a human donor with advanced metastatic prostate, ovarian, gallbladder or colorectal cancer (not recorded which). This table probably holds off-target reads from a library built for another chain. The CDR3 DNA sequence: TGTGCCAGCAGTCATCACAGGGGGCGCTTCAATGAGCAGTTCTTC. As protein: CASSHHRGRFNEQFF.